The entry that follows covers one T cell receptor (beta chain) sequence. These data come from a study of shared clonotypes between healthy human individuals. As for the study in general: A donor's plate count was three for CD4 naive and three for CD4 memory; CD8 naive had two and CD8 memory one.

Per germline, CDR1 SNHLY and CDR2 FYNNEI. Between the trimmed V and J ends, which lost 6 bases and 4 bases, there was a span of 21 bases. CDR3 size: 17 residues. TCRdb's copy holds only in-frame clones and misses some; the assay was immunoSEQ multiplex PCR. The sample records roughly 2,300,000 clones, 80% to 95% being singletons. V usage is TRBV2 and J usage is TRBJ2-2, with D possibly TRBD2 on 6 matching bases. The sample taken for sequencing was naive CD4+ T cells from PBMCs. Subset meaning: CD45RA+ positively selected. The sequence was obtained from a man between 18 and 35 years old in good health. Some clones in this sample may be carry-over from other donors' samples. The CDR3 DNA is TGTGCCAGCAGGGGCTTTGAGGGGAGGTCGGTCACCGGGGAGCTGTTTTTT. This translates into CASRGFEGRSVTGELFF.